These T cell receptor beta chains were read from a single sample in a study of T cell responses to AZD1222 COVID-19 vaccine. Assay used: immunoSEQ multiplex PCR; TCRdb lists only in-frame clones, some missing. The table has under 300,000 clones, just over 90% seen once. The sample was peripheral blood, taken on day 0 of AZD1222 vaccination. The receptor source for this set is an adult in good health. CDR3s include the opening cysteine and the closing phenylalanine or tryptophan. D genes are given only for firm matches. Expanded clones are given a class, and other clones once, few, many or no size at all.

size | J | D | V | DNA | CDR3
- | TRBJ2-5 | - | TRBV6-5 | TGTGCCAGCAGTTTCGGGGGTGAAGAGACCCAGTACTTC | CASSFGGEETQYF
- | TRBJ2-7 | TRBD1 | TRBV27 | TGTGCCAGCAGTGCCGCAGGGGGACCAAGCTCCTACGAGCAGTACTTC | CASSAAGGPSSYEQYF
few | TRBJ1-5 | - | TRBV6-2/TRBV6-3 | TGTGCCAGCAGTTACCGTCTGGAGCCAGGGGCCGGGCCCCAGCATTTT | CASSYRLEPGAGPQHF
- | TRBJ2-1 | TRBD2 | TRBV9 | TGTGCCAGCAGCGACAGCGGGAGGGCCTACAATGAGCAGTTCTTC | CASSDSGRAYNEQFF
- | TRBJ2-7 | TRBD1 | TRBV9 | TGTGCCAGCAGCGCCGGGACAGGGGATTTACACGAGCAGTACTTC | CASSAGTGDLHEQYF
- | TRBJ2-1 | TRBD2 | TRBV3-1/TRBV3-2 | TGTGCCAGCAGCCAAGATGTCCTAGCGGGGGGGCTCCTCAATGAGCAGTTCTTC | CASSQDVLAGGLLNEQFF
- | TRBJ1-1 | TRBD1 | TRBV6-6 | TGTGCCAGCAGTTCGTCCCGACAGGGGGCCGAAGCTTTCTTT | CASSSSRQGAEAFF
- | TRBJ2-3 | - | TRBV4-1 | TGCGCCAGCAGCCAAGATCCCCTCACTACTTCCCTTAGCACAGATACGCAGTATTTT | CASSQDPLTTSLSTDTQYF
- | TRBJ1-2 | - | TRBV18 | TGTGCCAGCTCACCCCTAAGGGCGGACAACTATGGCTACACCTTC | CASSPLRADNYGYTF
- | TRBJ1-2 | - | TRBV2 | TGTGCCAGCAGGGGGGAGGGGGGCTATGGCTACACCTTC | CASRGEGGYGYTF
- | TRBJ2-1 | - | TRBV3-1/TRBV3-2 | TGTGCCAGCAGCCAAGGAGGAGGGGGGACGCAGTTCTTC | CASSQGGGGTQFF
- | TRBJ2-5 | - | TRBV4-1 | TGCGCCAGCAGCCAGATGGGACTCGTACTTGGGGAGACCCAGTACTTC | CASSQMGLVLGETQYF
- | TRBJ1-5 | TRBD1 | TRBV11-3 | TGTGCCAGCAGTCCCCGAGACAGGGGGCTCCAGATTAGCAATCAGCCCCAGCATTTT | CASSPRDRGLQISNQPQHF
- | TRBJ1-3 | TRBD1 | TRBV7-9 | TGTGCCAGCAGCTTGCAGGGGGGGATCTCTGGAAACACCATATATTTT | CASSLQGGISGNTIYF
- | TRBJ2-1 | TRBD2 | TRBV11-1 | TGTGCCAGCAGCCCCCTTGGGACTAGCGGGAGGGATGAGCAGTTCTTC | CASSPLGTSGRDEQFF
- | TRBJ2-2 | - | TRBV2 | TGTGCCAGCAGTGACGGGGTACAGGGGGAGCTGTTTTTT | CASSDGVQGELFF
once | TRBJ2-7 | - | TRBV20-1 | TGCAGTGCTAAAATAGACTACGAGCAGTACTTC | CSAKIDYEQYF
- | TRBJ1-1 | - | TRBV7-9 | TGTGCCAGCAGCTTAGTATCGGGCACTGAAGCTTTCTTT | CASSLVSGTEAFF
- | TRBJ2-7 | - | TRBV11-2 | TGTGCCAGCAGCTGGTCCGGCAGGGGTAACAACGAGCAGTACTTC | CASSWSGRGNNEQYF
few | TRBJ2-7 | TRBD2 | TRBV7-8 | TGTGCCAGCAGCTTAGATCGGACTAGCCCCTACGAGCAGTACTTC | CASSLDRTSPYEQYF
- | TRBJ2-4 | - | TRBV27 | TGTGCCAGCAGTTCTCTTGGGTGGGGCGGTCTAGCCAAAAACATTCAGTACTTC | CASSSLGWGGLAKNIQYF
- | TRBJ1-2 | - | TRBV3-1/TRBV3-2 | TGTGCCAGCAGCCAAGACGGCAGGGTGTTCTATGGCTACACCTTC | CASSQDGRVFYGYTF
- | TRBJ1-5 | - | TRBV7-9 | TGTGCCAGCAGCCAAATGGGGGCAGGGAACAATCAGCCCCAGCATTTT | CASSQMGAGNNQPQHF
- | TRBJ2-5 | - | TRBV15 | TGTGCCACCAGCAGCCGACTGTGGGAGACCCAGTACTTC | CATSSRLWETQYF
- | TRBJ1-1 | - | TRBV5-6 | TGTGCCAGCAGCTTGGCCTTGTCTGAAGCTTTCTTT | CASSLALSEAFF
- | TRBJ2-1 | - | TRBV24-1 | TGTGCCACCCGGGGATTCCATGAGCAGTTCTTC | CATRGFHEQFF
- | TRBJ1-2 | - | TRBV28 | TGTGCCAGCAGCCGAGGCAGGCGGAACTATGGCTACACCTTC | CASSRGRRNYGYTF
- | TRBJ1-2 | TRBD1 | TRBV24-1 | TGTGCCACCAGTGACCACGGACAGGGGAACTATGGCTACACCTTC | CATSDHGQGNYGYTF
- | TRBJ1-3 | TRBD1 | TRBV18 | TGTGCCAGCTCACCGGGACAGGTTTTATCTGGAAACACCATATATTTT | CASSPGQVLSGNTIYF
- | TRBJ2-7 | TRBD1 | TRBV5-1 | TGCGCCAGCAGCTGGGGCAGGGGGACCGAGCAGTACTTC | CASSWGRGTEQYF
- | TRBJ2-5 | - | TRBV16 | TGTGCCAGCAGCCAATGGGCGGAGACCCAGTACTTC | CASSQWAETQYF
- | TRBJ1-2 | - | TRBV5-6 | TGTGCCAGCAGCTCCGGGACGGGGGGTTACTACACCTTC | CASSSGTGGYYTF
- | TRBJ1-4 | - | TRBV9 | TGTGCCAGCAGCCCGGGGACGACCGGAGCAACTAATGAAAAACTGTTTTTT | CASSPGTTGATNEKLFF
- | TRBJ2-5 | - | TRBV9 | TGTGCCAGCAGCGTAGCGACAGGGGAGGGAGAGACCCAGTACTTC | CASSVATGEGETQYF
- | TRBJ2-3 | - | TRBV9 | TGTGCCAGCAGCGACGGAGATACGCAGTATTTT | CASSDGDTQYF
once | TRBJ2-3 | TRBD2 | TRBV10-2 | TGCGCCAGCAGACCGGGACTAGCGGGAGCCGCAGATACGCAGTATTTT | CASRPGLAGAADTQYF
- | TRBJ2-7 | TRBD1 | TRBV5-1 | TGCGCCAGCAGCTTGGGTCGGGGGACAGGGGCCTACGAGCAGTACTTC | CASSLGRGTGAYEQYF
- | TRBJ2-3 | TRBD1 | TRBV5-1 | TGCGCCAGCAACTCAGGGGGCGGGTTAGATACGCAGTATTTT | CASNSGGGLDTQYF
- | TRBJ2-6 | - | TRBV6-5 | TGTGCCAGCAGTATGGGGCCCTCTGGGGCCAACGTCCTGACTTTC | CASSMGPSGANVLTF
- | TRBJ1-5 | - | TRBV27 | TGTGCCAGCAGTTATAGGGGCAGCCATAGCAATCAGCCCCAGCATTTT | CASSYRGSHSNQPQHF